The entry that follows covers one T cell receptor beta chain sequence. No cognate antigen has been identified for it. No base-level quality is on record; no much larger clone is a single base apart. This record belongs to a study of cytomegalovirus exposure and HLA in healthy donors (dated by TCRdb to 2016 to 2017). Some background on the complete study: In an earlier analysis of roughly 500 of the donors, about 270 Gb of sequence data and 117 million unique TCR beta sequences from about 179 million T cells were reported. An early release covering more than 500 HLA-typed donors comprised about 300 gigabases of sequencing data and approximately 85 million unique TCR sequences. Of the 300 to 400 genotyped donors, roughly 80% fell in the genetic ancestry cluster associated with self-reported Caucasian donors. The study aimed to test whether cataloging public T cell receptors could reveal signatures of past pathogen exposure. The T cell repertoires of several hundred subjects were profiled by immunosequencing and related to cytomegalovirus serostatus. Along with the roughly 610-subject first cohort, a separate validation cohort of over a hundred different subjects was used. The study combined high-throughput TCR immunosequencing, statistical association of individual TCRs with disease status, and machine learning to predict cytomegalovirus infection status. To study patterns of TCR occurrence, a later analysis re-analyzed previously published TCR beta repertoires from around 700 donors and added high-resolution HLA genotyping. Rather than drawing on any new phenotypic data, the later analysis identified candidate immune exposures from TCR beta sequences and the way those sequences occurred across donors. An earlier analysis of 587 of the donors used high-throughput TCR beta sequencing to judge whether each TCR beta V gene segment behaved as functional or pseudogenic. Donor age, sex, ethnicity and CMV serostatus were compiled alongside the repertoire data. In a later genetic analysis, genome-wide SNP genotypes for about 55% of the roughly 700 donors were used, and that subset was treated as a discovery cohort. Every discovery cohort repertoire had been produced on one sequencing platform. HLA typing covered class I and class II loci at four-digit resolution. Typing coverage differed by locus: A, B, C, DRB1 and DQB1 were typed in roughly 620-630 donors, DQA1 in 522, DPA1 in 600 to 610, and DPB1 in approximately 450. Several DR-DQ haplotypes were handled as single units for association and clustering because linkage in the cohort was strong. Among about 370 genotyped donors of the cohort, an average of roughly 230,000 unique TCR beta nucleotide sequences was sequenced per donor, of which 15% to 20% were non-productive.

CDR1 and CDR2, looked up from the germline V gene, are MDHEN and SYDVKM. The cysteine opens and the phenylalanine closes a CDR3 of 13 amino acids. Only the CDR3 part of the read is kept: 39 bases, read in frame from the first base. V loses 2 bases, J loses 0 bases, and the germline ends lie 4 bases apart. Study-level results and caveats: Because HLA typing was missing for some donors at each locus, association tests included only the typed subset. A further reported finding was that TCR beta sequences accurately predicted the HLA-A and HLA-B alleles for most subjects in the first cohort. Because counts were too low, fewer than 20 rarely observed V segments, including chromosome 9 orphons, were excluded from the earlier analysis of 587 of the donors. In both the original and validation cohorts, the classifier was reported to diagnose cytomegalovirus status with high specificity and sensitivity. According to a later analysis, parvovirus B19, influenza, CMV and Epstein-Barr virus appeared linked to several top co-occurrence clusters. When HLA alleles, especially DR and DQ, strongly co-occurred, TCR associations were difficult to assign to individual alleles. Compared with the approximately 710-donor mean, donors in an Asian-associated ancestry cluster had fewer N-insertions in productive TCRs, according to a later genetic analysis. In an earlier analysis of around 500 of the donors, most TCR beta V segments appeared in productive rearrangements about 87% or about 30% of the time, broadly matching IMGT annotations. In a later analysis, HLA-associated TCR beta chains were found to be more clonally expanded and to have lower generation probabilities than equally common non-associated chains. The study gave a list of more than 150 TCR beta chains associated with cytomegalovirus. In a later genetic analysis, a missense DCLRE1C variant was associated with V-gene and J-gene trimming of TCR beta chains, and the association was replicated in an independent cohort. Most TCR sequences were seen in very few donors, while some public TCRs were found in many individuals. According to a later analysis, TCR association rates differed among HLA loci, with DRB1 alleles showing the most associated TCRs and HLA-C alleles showing the fewest. In vitro tests confirmed that a few of the cytomegalovirus-associated TCR beta chains recognize cytomegalovirus antigens. In a later analysis, most CMV-associated TCR beta chains were found to appear HLA-restricted, with HLA associations seemingly driven largely by CMV exposure. A later analysis associated about 16,000 TCR beta sequences with specific HLA alleles at a false discovery rate of 0.05. The authors suggested that the approach could potentially be extended to other disease states and immunological phenotypes. The presence/absence analyses assumed that sequencing depth was roughly uniform across donors, and that assumption may not be true. Some IMGT-functional V segments, including TRBV6-2 and TRBV6-3, could not be distinguished by the 87-base-pair reads and were therefore excluded. This cohort had only TCR beta chains sequenced, and the lack of alpha or paired-chain data limited which features could be detected. CMV serostatus was the only immune exposure information available for the cohort. The sequencing pipeline was judged likely to have produced a cluster of highly shared sequence variants as a technical artifact. Correlated functional status among segregating V segments might be attributable to linkage disequilibrium, but an unknown experimental factor could not be ruled out.

Receptor amplification or capture employed the immunoSEQ multiplex PCR assay. The multiplex PCR relied on a mix of 60 forward primers for TCR Vbeta segments and 13 reverse primers for TCR Jbeta segments. A multiplex PCR assay on genomic DNA amplified the CDR3 region of rearranged TCR beta genes. The Illumina HiSeq System was used to sequence the amplified TCR beta libraries as 87-base-pair reads. In the source study's methods: Across the 670 or so repertoires, a later analysis counted tens of millions of unique TCR beta chains, about 10 million of which were shared by at least two donors. A nearest-neighbor algorithm error-corrected the raw reads and collapsed the reads into unique sequences, merging closely related sequences to remove PCR and sequencing errors. To assign V, D and J gene segments, CDR3 sequences were aligned to IMGT reference sequences. For a sequence to be retained, at least a six-nucleotide match to both a V gene segment and a J gene segment was required. Rearrangements were classified as productive when the CDR3 lacked stop codons and remained in frame with V and J, and all other rearrangements were classified as non-productive. CDR3 was defined according to IMGT convention as the region running from the second conserved V-encoded cysteine to the conserved J-encoded phenylalanine. In an earlier analysis of roughly 580 of the donors, sequences lacking an unambiguous match to a single V gene segment were excluded. In an earlier analysis of roughly 500 of the donors, V segments were called functional above 56.7% productive rearrangements and were called segregating when the between-donor standard deviation exceeded 5%. A statistical classification framework was built for diagnosing cytomegalovirus status from the catalog of TCR beta chain sequences. In a later analysis, V and J genes were assigned by comparing TCR nucleotide sequences against IMGT/GENE-DB human TR gene sequences. In a later analysis, CDR3 sequences and most-parsimonious VDJ recombination scenarios were assigned using the TCRdist pipeline. A later analysis defined each TCR beta chain by its CDR3 amino acid sequence plus V-gene family, and excluded reads lacking a unique V-gene family. To address suspected cross-contamination and a sequencing artifact, a later analysis removed 450 to 700 highly shared, low-generation-probability nucleotide sequences. A later analysis calculated a clonal expansion index for each public chain from normalized within-repertoire ranks of inferred template counts. In a later analysis, generation probabilities were computed with a VDJ recombination model fitted to out-of-frame rearrangements, and the resulting probabilities were checked against IGoR. Hypergeometric tests were used in a later analysis to score TCR-TCR, TCR-HLA and TCR-CMV co-occurrence, with a repertoire-size bias correction applied to the TCR pairs. In a later analysis, false discovery rates were estimated by permuting HLA or CMV assignments 20 times. In a later analysis, co-occurring TCRs were grouped with DBSCAN, and TCRdist sequence similarity was added when clustering was performed within HLA-allele-positive subsets. Co-occurrence clustering excluded repertoires with fewer than 30,000 or more than 120,000 public chains, plus five with anomalous nucleotide sharing. As stored in TCRdb, this immuneACCESS dataset retains in-frame rearrangements with V and J assigned. A fraction of the clones does not appear; measured against another copy, unresolved V genes explain less than half of the discrepancy, and the remainder lacks a known reason. The DNA gave D and trimming, while V, J and clone size come from that table. This sample comprises about 150,000 clones, about 74% of them detected only once. Jointly, the top ten make up 3% to 4% of the sample.

The cohort comprised some 730 healthy bone marrow donors. All cohort members were sampled while nominally healthy, although unrecorded immune exposures were likely present. The donor tested CMV seronegative, placing the donor among the 352 seronegative members of the cohort. A peripheral blood sample was provided by each donor, and peripheral blood mononuclear cells were used for TCR beta sequencing. Genomic DNA was extracted from the blood cell samples with the Qiagen DNeasy Blood Extraction Kit. The chain is assembled from TRBV28 and TRBJ1-2; confidence is insufficient to name the D gene. Sequences were obtained from PBMCs. The sequence derives from a male donor in good health and CMV-seronegative. The DNA sequence is as follows: TGTGCCAGCAGTTTACAGACTAACTATGGCTACACCTTC. Translated, this gives CASSLQTNYGYTF.